This T cell receptor (beta chain) derives from a study of blood T cells in healthy people across ages. V was pared by 2 bases and J by 5 bases, with 18 bases between. This CDR3 is 17 amino acids long. The V gene's germline CDR1 is LNHNV and CDR2 YYDKDF (reference sequence). The use of a sample-barcoded 5' primer and a J-beta primer mix characterized a second PCR of about 7 to 12 cycles. Each TCR beta cDNA got a 12-nucleotide random molecular identifier. TCRdb re-analysed the 5' RACE reads in MiXCR, keeping a single row per CDR3 protein. The sample lists some 690,000 distinct CDR3 sequences; 22% were seen once.

The sequencing sample was made of blood. This TCR came from a man between 65 and 85 years old in good health. V gene TRBV15 combines with J gene TRBJ2-2; possible D gene TRBD2, 7 bases. Here the CDR3 DNA reads TGTGCCACCAGCAGAAAAGGAGGGGGGGCCAAAACCGGGGAGCTGTTTTTT. It codes for CATSRKGGGAKTGELFF.